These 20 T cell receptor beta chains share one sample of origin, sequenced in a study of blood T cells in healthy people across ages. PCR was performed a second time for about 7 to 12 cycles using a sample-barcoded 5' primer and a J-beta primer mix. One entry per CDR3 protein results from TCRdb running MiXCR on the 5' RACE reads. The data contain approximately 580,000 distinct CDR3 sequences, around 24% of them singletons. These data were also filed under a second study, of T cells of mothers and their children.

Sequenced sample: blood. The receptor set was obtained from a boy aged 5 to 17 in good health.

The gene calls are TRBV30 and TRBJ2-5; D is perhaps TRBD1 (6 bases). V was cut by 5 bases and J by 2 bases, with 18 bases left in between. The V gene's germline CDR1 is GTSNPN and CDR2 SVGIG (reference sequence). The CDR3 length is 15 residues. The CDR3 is CAWGLQGSSQETQYF. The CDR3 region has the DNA TGTGCCTGGGGCCTACAGGGCTCCTCTCAAGAGACCCAGTACTTC. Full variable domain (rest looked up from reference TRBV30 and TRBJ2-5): SQTIHQWPATLVQPVGSPLSLECTVEGTSNPNLYWYRQAAGRGLQLLFYSVGIGQISSEVPQNLSASRPQDRQFILSSKKLLLSDSGFYLCAWGLQGSSQETQYFGPGTRLLVL.

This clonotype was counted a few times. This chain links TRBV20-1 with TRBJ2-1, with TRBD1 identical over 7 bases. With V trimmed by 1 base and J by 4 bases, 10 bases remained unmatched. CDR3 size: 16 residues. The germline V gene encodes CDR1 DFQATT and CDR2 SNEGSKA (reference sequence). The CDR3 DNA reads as TGCAGTGCTAGAGTAGGTGTTGAGGGGGCGTACAATGAGCAGTTCTTC. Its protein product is CSARVGVEGAYNEQFF.

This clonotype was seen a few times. In DNA, the CDR3 is TGCGCCAGCAGCTTGGGGACCCTCTCCGGTCAGTTCTTC. Its protein is CASSLGTLSGQFF. The rearrangement uses TRBV5-1 and TRBJ2-1, with D unresolved. Per the germline V gene, CDR1 is SGHRS and CDR2 is YFSETQ. This CDR3 has 13 amino acids. Trimming cost V 0 bases and J 13 bases, with 14 bases left between them.

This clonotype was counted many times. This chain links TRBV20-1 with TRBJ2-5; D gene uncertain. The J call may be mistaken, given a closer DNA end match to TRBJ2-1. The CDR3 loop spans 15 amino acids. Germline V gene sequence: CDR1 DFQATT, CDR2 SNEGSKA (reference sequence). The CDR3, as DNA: TGCAGTGCTAGAGATCTAAAGACCGAGGTCGGTGAGCAGTTCTTC. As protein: CSARDLKTEVGEQFF.

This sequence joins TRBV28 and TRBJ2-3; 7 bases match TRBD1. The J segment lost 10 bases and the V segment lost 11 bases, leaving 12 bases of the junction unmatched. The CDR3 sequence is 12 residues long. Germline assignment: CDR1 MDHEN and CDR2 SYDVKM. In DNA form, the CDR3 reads TGTGCCCGCACTTTCTACAGGGGCCCGCAGTATTTT. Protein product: CARTFYRGPQYF.

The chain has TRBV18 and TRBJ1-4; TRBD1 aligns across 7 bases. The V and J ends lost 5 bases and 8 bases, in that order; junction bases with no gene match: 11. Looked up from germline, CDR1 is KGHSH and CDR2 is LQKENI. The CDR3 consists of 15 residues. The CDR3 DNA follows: TGTGCCAGCTCATTTAGCAGACAGGGAGAAGAAAAACTGTTTTTT. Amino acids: CASSFSRQGEEKLFF.

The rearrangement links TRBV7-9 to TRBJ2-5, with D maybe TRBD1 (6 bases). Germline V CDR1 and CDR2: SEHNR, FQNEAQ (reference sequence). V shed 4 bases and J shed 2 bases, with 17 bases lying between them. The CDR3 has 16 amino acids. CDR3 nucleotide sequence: TGTGCCAGCAGCTCCACAAGATGGACAGAGCAAGAGACCCAGTACTTC. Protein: CASSSTRWTEQETQYF.

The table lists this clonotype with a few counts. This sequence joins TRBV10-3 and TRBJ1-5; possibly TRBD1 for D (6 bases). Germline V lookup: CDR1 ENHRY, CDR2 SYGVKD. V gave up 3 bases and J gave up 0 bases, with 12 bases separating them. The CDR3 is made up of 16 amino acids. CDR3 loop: CAISDGTPYSNQPQHF. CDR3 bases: TGTGCCATCAGTGATGGGACACCATATAGCAATCAGCCCCAGCATTTT.

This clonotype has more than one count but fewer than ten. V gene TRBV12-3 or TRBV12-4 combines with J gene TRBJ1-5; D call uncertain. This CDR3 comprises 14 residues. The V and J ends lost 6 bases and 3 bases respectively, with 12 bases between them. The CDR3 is CASSRGRFNQPQHF. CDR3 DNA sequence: TGTGCCAGCAGCCGCGGACGGTTCAATCAGCCCCAGCATTTT.

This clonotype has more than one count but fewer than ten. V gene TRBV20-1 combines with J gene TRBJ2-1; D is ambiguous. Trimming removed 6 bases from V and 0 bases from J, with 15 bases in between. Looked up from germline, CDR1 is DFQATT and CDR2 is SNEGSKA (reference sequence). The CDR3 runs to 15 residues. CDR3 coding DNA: TGCAGTGCCCCGCGGCTTCAAAGCTCCTACAATGAGCAGTTCTTC. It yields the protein CSAPRLQSSYNEQFF.

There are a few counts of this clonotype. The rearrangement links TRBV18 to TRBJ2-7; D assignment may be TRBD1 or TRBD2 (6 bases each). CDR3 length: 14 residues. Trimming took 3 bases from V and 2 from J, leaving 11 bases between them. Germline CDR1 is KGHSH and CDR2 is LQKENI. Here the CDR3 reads CASSPGGGPYEQYF. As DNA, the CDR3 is TGTGCCAGCTCACCTGGAGGGGGGCCCTACGAGCAGTACTTC.

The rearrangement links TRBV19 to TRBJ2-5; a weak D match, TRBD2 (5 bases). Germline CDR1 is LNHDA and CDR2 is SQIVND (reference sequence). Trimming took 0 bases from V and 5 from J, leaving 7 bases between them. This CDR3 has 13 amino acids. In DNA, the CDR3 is TGTGCCAGTAGTATAGACGCGGGCGAGACCCAGTACTTC. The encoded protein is CASSIDAGETQYF.

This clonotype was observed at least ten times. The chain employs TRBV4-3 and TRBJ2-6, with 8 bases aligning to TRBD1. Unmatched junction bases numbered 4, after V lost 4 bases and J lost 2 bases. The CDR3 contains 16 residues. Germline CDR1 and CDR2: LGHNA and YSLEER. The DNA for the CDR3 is TGCGCCAGCAGCCTAACAGGGGGGACTGGGGCCAACGTCCTGACTTTC. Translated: CASSLTGGTGANVLTF.

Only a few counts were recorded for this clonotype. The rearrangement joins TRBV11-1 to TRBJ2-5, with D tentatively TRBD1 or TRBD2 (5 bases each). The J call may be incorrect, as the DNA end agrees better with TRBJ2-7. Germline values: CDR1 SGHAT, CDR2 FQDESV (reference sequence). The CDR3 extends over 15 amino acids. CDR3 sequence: CASSLGAGTSYEQYF. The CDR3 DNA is TGTGCCAGCAGCTTGGGCGCAGGGACCTCCTACGAGCAGTACTTC.

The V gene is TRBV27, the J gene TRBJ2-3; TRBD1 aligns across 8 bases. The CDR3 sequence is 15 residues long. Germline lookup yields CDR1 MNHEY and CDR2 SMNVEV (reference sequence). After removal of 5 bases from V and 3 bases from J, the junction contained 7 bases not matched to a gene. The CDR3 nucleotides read TGTGCCAGCAGTCCTCGACAGGGGATGACAGATACGCAGTATTTT. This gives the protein CASSPRQGMTDTQYF.

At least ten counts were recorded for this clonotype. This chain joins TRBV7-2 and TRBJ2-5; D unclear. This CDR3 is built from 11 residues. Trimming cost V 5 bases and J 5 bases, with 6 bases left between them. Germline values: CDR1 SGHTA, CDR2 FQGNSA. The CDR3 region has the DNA TGTGCCAGCAGCCAGGCCGAGACCCAGTACTTC. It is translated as CASSQAETQYF.

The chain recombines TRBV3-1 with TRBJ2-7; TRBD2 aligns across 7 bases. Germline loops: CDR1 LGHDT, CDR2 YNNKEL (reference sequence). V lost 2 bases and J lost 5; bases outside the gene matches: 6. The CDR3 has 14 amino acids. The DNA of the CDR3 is TGTGCCAGCAGCCAATGGCGGGAGACAGACGAGCAGTACTTC. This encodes CASSQWRETDEQYF.

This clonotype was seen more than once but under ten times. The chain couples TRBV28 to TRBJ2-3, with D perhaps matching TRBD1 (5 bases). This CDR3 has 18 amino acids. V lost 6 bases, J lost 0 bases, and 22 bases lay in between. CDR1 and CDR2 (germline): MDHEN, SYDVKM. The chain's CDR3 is CASSLYPGQTTSTDTQYF. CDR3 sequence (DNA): TGTGCCAGCAGCCTCTACCCTGGACAAACAACTAGCACAGATACGCAGTATTTT. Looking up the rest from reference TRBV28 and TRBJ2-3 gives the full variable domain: DVKVTQSSRYLVKRTGEKVFLECVQDMDHENMFWYRQDPGLGLRLIYFSYDVKMKEKGDIPEGYSVSREKKERFSLILESASTNQTSMYLCASSLYPGQTTSTDTQYFGPGTRLTVL.

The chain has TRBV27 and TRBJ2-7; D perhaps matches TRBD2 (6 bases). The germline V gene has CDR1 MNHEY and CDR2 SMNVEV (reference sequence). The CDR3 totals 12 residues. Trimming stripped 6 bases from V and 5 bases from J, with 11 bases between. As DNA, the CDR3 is TGTGCCAGCAGAACCGGGGGAAACGAGCAGTACTTC. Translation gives CASRTGGNEQYF.

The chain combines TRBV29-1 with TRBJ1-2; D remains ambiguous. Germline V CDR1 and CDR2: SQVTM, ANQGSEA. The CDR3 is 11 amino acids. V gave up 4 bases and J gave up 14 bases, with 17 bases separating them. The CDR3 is CSVVTDKSRTF. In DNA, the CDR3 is TGCAGCGTTGTTACAGACAAGTCTAGGACCTTC.